This entry is about one T cell receptor beta chain. This entry comes from a study of technical replicates of blood from a handful of donors. TCRdb keeps only in-frame clones here, not all; method: immunoSEQ multiplex PCR. The repertoire holds 70,000 to 75,000 clones, 85% to 95% seen once, with 0.25% in the top ten. V was pared by 4 bases and J by 4 bases, with 2 bases of the junction left unmatched. This CDR3 is 12 amino acids long. Germline V CDR1 and CDR2: GTSNPN, SVGIG (reference sequence). The rearrangement joins TRBV30 to TRBJ2-3; 7 nucleotides line up with TRBD1. This clonotype was obtained from a human donor in good health. The sequencing sample was made of T cells isolated from PBMCs. The CDR3 nucleotides are TGTGCCTGGAACAGGGGTGCAGATACGCAGTATTTT. Translation gives CAWNRGADTQYF.